The 29 T cell receptor beta chains given below trace back to one sample, sequenced in a study of blood T cell repertoires in COVID-19. Repertoires were generated with immunoSEQ multiplex PCR, while TCRdb's copy carries only in-frame clones and drops some. The sample carries a few hundred thousand clones, about 90% recorded once. Sequences were obtained from peripheral blood. The receptors were sampled from a woman aged 25-40 years with COVID-19, enrolled during active disease.

The DNA for the CDR3 is TGTGCCAGCTCACACAAGGGACTACAAGAGACCCAGTACTTC. It specifies CASSHKGLQETQYF. The V gene is TRBV18, the J gene TRBJ2-5; 7 bases agree with TRBD2. This CDR3 spans 14 amino acids. Germline CDR1 KGHSH, CDR2 LQKENI. The V segment lost 4 bases and the J segment 2 bases; nucleotides outside the gene matches: 4.

V usage is TRBV4-1 and J usage is TRBJ2-1; D is perhaps TRBD2 (5 bases). The CDR3 runs 12 residues. Trimming shortened V by 2 bases and J by 6 bases, and 5 bases separated the two germline ends. The germline gives CDR1 MGHRA, CDR2 YSYEKL. The CDR3 loop is CASSQSGNEQFF. CDR3 bases: TGCGCCAGCAGCCAAAGCGGCAATGAGCAGTTCTTC.

The V and J genes are TRBV7-2 and TRBJ1-2; the match to TRBD1 covers 7 bases. The CDR3 contains 15 residues. The germline V gene has CDR1 SGHTA and CDR2 FQGNSA. V lost 5 bases to trimming and J lost 8 bases; unmatched junction nucleotides: 14. CDR3 nucleotides: TGTGCCAGCAGCGAGGGACAGCCGAGGGCAGGGGGCTACACCTTC. The encoded protein is CASSEGQPRAGGYTF.

The chain joins TRBV21-1 to TRBJ2-5; the table's D call of TRBD2 was not tested on the DNA. TRBV21-1 is annotated as a pseudogene. This CDR3 is built from 17 residues. In DNA, the CDR3 is TGTGCCAGCAGCCTCCAGGGACTAGCGGGGTACCAAGAGACCCAGTACTTC. This sequence encodes CASSLQGLAGYQETQYF.

The chain joins TRBV13 to TRBJ2-3; D might be TRBD2 (6 bases). Germline CDR1 is PRHDT and CDR2 is FYEKMQ (reference sequence). Between the trimmed V and J ends, which lost 5 bases and 1 base, there was a span of 13 bases. CDR3 length equals 15 residues. The CDR3 is CASSPQVAGTDTQYF. The DNA for the CDR3 is TGTGCCAGCAGCCCCCAGGTAGCGGGCACAGATACGCAGTATTTT.

CDR3 DNA: TGTGCCAGCAGTGAAGAGGACAGGGGGTTCCAAGAGACCCAGTACTTC. This gives the protein CASSEEDRGFQETQYF. This sequence joins TRBV25-1 and TRBJ2-5; 10 bases align to TRBD1. The ends lost 2 bases at V and 1 base at J; junction bases unmatched: 4. The length of the CDR3 is 16 residues. Germline CDR1 MGHDK, CDR2 SYGVNS.

The chain combines TRBV7-3 with TRBJ2-7, with 9 bases fitting TRBD1. Trimming at V came to 6 bases and at J to 5 bases, leaving 5 bases not matched to a gene. Germline-derived CDR1 and CDR2 are SGHTA and FQGTGA. This CDR3 spans 13 amino acids. The chain's CDR3 is CASSSYRGHEQYF. As DNA, the CDR3 is TGTGCCAGCAGTTCGTACAGGGGGCACGAGCAGTACTTC. Based on the CDR3 plus reference TRBV7-3 and TRBJ2-7, the full variable domain is GAGVSQTPSNKVTEKGKYVELRCDPISGHTALYWYRQSLGQGPEFLIYFQGTGAADDSGLPNDRFFAVRPEGSVSTLKIQRTERGDSAVYLCASSSYRGHEQYFGPGTRLTVT.

The gene calls are TRBV20-1 and TRBJ1-5; 10 nucleotides agree with TRBD1. The CDR3 consists of 14 residues. Germline CDR1 is DFQATT and CDR2 is SNEGSKA (reference sequence). J lost 5 bases, V lost 3 bases, and 4 bases had no gene match. CDR3 DNA sequence: TGCAGTGCTAGTGGGGACAGGGGACATCAGCCCCAGCATTTT. Its protein is CSASGDRGHQPQHF.

This clone was picked up one time. This chain joins TRBV9 and TRBJ1-1, with 7 bases that match TRBD1. Trimming removed 4 bases from V and 0 bases from J; junction bases left unmatched: 6. Germline CDR1 is SGDLS and CDR2 is YYNGEE. CDR3 length equals 15 residues. The CDR3 region has the DNA TGTGCCAGCAGCCCCATCGGGACAGTGAACACTGAAGCTTTCTTT. As protein: CASSPIGTVNTEAFF.

V is TRBV4-3 and J is TRBJ2-7; 9 bases align to TRBD2. V gave up 0 bases and J gave up 3 bases; unmatched junction bases: 3. The CDR3 length is 15 residues. From germline, CDR1 is LGHNA and CDR2 YSLEER. The CDR3 DNA sequence: TGCGCCAGCAGCCAAGAGGATAGCGGGAGCTACGAGCAGTACTTC. Protein sequence: CASSQEDSGSYEQYF.

The chain couples TRBV30 to TRBJ2-4; weak D call: TRBD1 (5 bases). CDR1 and CDR2 from the germline V gene are GTSNPN and SVGIG (reference sequence). The length of the CDR3 is 11 residues. The V end lost 3 bases, the J end lost 9 bases, and 9 bases lay between the germline ends. The CDR3 loop reads CAWSKGPIQYF. The CDR3 DNA is TGTGCCTGGAGCAAGGGGCCCATTCAGTACTTC. Full variable domain (outside the CDR3, taken from reference TRBV30 and TRBJ2-4): SQTIHQWPATLVQPVGSPLSLECTVEGTSNPNLYWYRQAAGRGLQLLFYSVGIGQISSEVPQNLSASRPQDRQFILSSKKLLLSDSGFYLCAWSKGPIQYFGAGTRLSVL.

The rearrangement uses TRBV19 and TRBJ2-5; the D gene is possibly TRBD2 (6 bases). V dropped 5 bases and J dropped 5 bases, with 9 bases sitting between them. This CDR3 has 12 amino acids. Germline CDR1 reads LNHDA; CDR2 reads SQIVND (reference sequence). Here the CDR3 DNA reads TGTGCCAGTAGTGTGGAGGGGGAGACCCAGTACTTC. This translates into CASSVEGETQYF.

DNA for the CDR3: TGTGCCAGCAGTTCGCAGGGGGCAACTAATGAAAAACTGTTTTTT. Translated, it gives CASSSQGATNEKLFF. The chain recombines TRBV6-5 with TRBJ1-4, with 7 nucleotides matching TRBD1. V was clipped by 4 bases and J by 0 bases; unmatched bases: 2. The CDR3 has 15 residues. CDR1 and CDR2 from the germline V gene are MNHEY and SVGAGI.

This sequence joins TRBV9 and TRBJ2-2; 10 nucleotides line up with TRBD2. V trimming: 4 bases; J trimming: 5 bases; junction bases outside the gene matches: 5. Per germline, CDR1 SGDLS and CDR2 YYNGEE. The CDR3 spans 15 residues. CDR3 sequence reads: CASSPLTSGTGELFF. CDR3 sequence (DNA): TGTGCCAGCAGCCCGCTGACTAGCGGGACCGGGGAGCTGTTTTTT.

The chain joins TRBV7-2 to TRBJ2-7; D is possibly TRBD1 (5 bases). Germline CDR1 and CDR2: SGHTA and FQGNSA. V gave up 0 bases and J gave up 4 bases, with 13 bases separating them. The length of the CDR3 is 15 residues. The DNA for the CDR3 is TGTGCCAGCAGCTTAGCGGCCAGGGCTACTTACGAGCAGTACTTC. It encodes CASSLAARATYEQYF.

The chain recombines TRBV7-2 with TRBJ2-7; D perhaps matches TRBD2 (6 bases). The CDR3 extends over 14 amino acids. Trimming left V 3 bases short and J 2 bases short, with 11 bases between. Per germline, CDR1 SGHTA and CDR2 FQGNSA. CDR3 region: CASSLGLYTYEQYF. In nucleotides, the CDR3 is TGTGCCAGCAGCTTGGGACTCTATACCTACGAGCAGTACTTC.

The chain joins TRBV30 to TRBJ2-7; 8 nucleotides match TRBD2. The CDR3 has 16 amino acids. The V and J ends lost 4 bases and 5 bases, in that order; junction bases with no gene match: 16. CDR1 is GTSNPN, CDR2 SVGIG, per germline (reference sequence). CDR3 residues: CAWTLAPGGGRNEQYF. DNA of the CDR3: TGTGCCTGGACCCTAGCGCCGGGAGGGGGAAGGAACGAGCAGTACTTC.

The V and J genes are TRBV2 and TRBJ1-5, with D unresolved. V was pared by 0 bases and J by 0 bases, with 12 bases between. The CDR3 covers 17 residues. CDR1 is SNHLY and CDR2 is FYNNEI in the germline V gene. The CDR3 reads CASSEAQLGISNQPQHF. The DNA of the CDR3 is TGTGCCAGCAGTGAAGCGCAACTCGGGATTAGCAATCAGCCCCAGCATTTT.

The V call is TRBV6-5, the J call TRBJ2-4, with D possibly TRBD1 on 5 matching bases. This CDR3 contains 15 residues. Germline CDR1 reads MNHEY; CDR2 reads SVGAGI. The V end was cut by 6 bases, the J end by 0 bases, with 12 bases between. CDR3 nucleotide sequence: TGTGCCAGCAGCCAAGGACATCTAGCCAAAAACATTCAGTACTTC. This gives the protein CASSQGHLAKNIQYF.

J is TRBJ2-7 and V is TRBV6-5, with D possibly TRBD2 on 5 matching bases. The V and J ends lost 5 bases and 6 bases respectively, with 20 bases between them. The CDR3 extends over 15 amino acids. CDR1 and CDR2 (germline): MNHEY, SVGAGI. The CDR3 reads CASSPTPRKDFEQYF. DNA for the CDR3: TGTGCCAGCAGTCCCACCCCACGAAAGGACTTCGAGCAGTACTTC.

The V call is TRBV19, the J call TRBJ2-7; the match to TRBD2 covers 11 bases. The CDR3 totals 18 residues. The J segment lost 0 bases and the V segment lost 1 base, leaving 8 bases of the junction unmatched. Germline CDR1 and CDR2: LNHDA and SQIVND (reference sequence). CDR3 DNA sequence: TGTGCCAGTAGTATAGCACCTAGCGGGAGGATCAGCTCCTACGAGCAGTACTTC. Amino acids: CASSIAPSGRISSYEQYF.

The chain uses TRBV15 and TRBJ2-2; 11 bases are a match to TRBD1. The J segment lost 13 bases and the V segment lost 2 bases, leaving 9 bases of the junction unmatched. The CDR3 extends over 15 amino acids. Germline V gives CDR1 LNHNV, CDR2 YYDKDF (reference sequence). The CDR3 DNA is TGTGCCACCAGCAGATCTGGGACAGGGGGTGTACGGCTGTTTTTT. It specifies CATSRSGTGGVRLFF.

The chain links TRBV19 to TRBJ2-2; TRBD1 is a possible D gene (6 bases). The V end lost 6 bases, the J end lost 1 base, and 9 bases lay between the germline ends. Germline lookup yields CDR1 LNHDA and CDR2 SQIVND (reference sequence). The length of the CDR3 is 14 residues. CDR3 sequence (DNA): TGTGCCAGTAGCGTGACAGGGAACACCGGGGAGCTGTTTTTT. As protein: CASSVTGNTGELFF.

The chain joins TRBV4-3 to TRBJ1-4; 10 bases agree with TRBD1. Trimming cost V 3 bases and J 7 bases; bases outside gene matches: 8. This CDR3 has 16 residues. From germline, CDR1 is LGHNA and CDR2 YSLEER. The CDR3: CASSHRQGAGFEKLFF. DNA for the CDR3: TGCGCCAGCAGCCACCGACAGGGGGCGGGTTTTGAAAAACTGTTTTTT.

The chain has TRBV3-1 (or the pseudogene TRBV3-2) and TRBJ2-3, with D perhaps matching TRBD2 (6 bases). Per the germline V gene, CDR1 is LGHDT and CDR2 is YNNKEL (reference sequence). This CDR3 is 14 amino acids long. V was pared by 2 bases and J by 6 bases, with 12 bases between. This CDR3 reads CASSQWGETDTQYF. Here the CDR3 DNA reads TGTGCCAGCAGCCAATGGGGGGAAACCGATACGCAGTATTTT.

This clone showed up just once. J is TRBJ1-1 and V is TRBV5-4; 7 nucleotides line up with TRBD1. Germline values: CDR1 SGHNT, CDR2 YYREEE (reference sequence). Trimming at V came to 2 bases and at J to 10 bases, leaving 8 bases not matched to a gene. There are 13 residues in the CDR3. CDR3 sequence reads: CASSLGQGGLAFF. The CDR3 DNA sequence: TGTGCCAGCAGCTTAGGGCAGGGGGGTTTAGCTTTCTTT.

V gene TRBV7-9 combines with J gene TRBJ2-7, with unresolved D. Germline V gene data show CDR1 as SEHNR and CDR2 as FQNEAQ (reference sequence). The CDR3 consists of 12 residues. The V end was cut by 1 base, the J end by 4 bases, with 5 bases between. The CDR3 here is CASSLDPYEQYF. The DNA of the CDR3 is TGTGCCAGCAGCTTAGATCCTTACGAGCAGTACTTC.

The chain is built from TRBV2 and TRBJ2-2, with D possibly being TRBD1 (5 bases). V shed 5 bases and J shed 1 base, with 8 bases lying between them. The germline V gene encodes CDR1 SNHLY and CDR2 FYNNEI. The CDR3 consists of 14 residues. In DNA form, the CDR3 reads TGTGCCAGCAGTCTGACAGAGAACACCGGGGAGCTGTTTTTT. Residues: CASSLTENTGELFF.

The genes are TRBV19 and TRBJ2-1; 14 bases line up with TRBD2. V trimming: 5 bases; J trimming: 6 bases; junction bases outside the gene matches: 6. In germline, CDR1 is LNHDA, CDR2 SQIVND (reference sequence). The CDR3 extends over 16 amino acids. CDR3 protein: CASSAPGLAGVNEQFF. CDR3 coding DNA: TGTGCCAGTAGTGCGCCGGGACTAGCGGGAGTCAATGAGCAGTTCTTC.